The clone carrying this TCR beta chain was observed many times. The antigen remains unidentified. Amplification yielded TCR beta CDR3 regions, with RNA transcripts as the source. A first-round RT-PCR of the TCR CDR3 used the HTBI primer set. Using its own MiXCR run on the multiplex PCR reads, TCRdb lists one record per CDR3 protein. The sample lists a few hundred thousand distinct CDR3 sequences, approximately 17% occurring once. Germline lookup yields CDR1 DFQATT and CDR2 SNEGSKA (reference sequence). V gave up 6 bases and J gave up 4 bases; unmatched junction bases: 4. This CDR3 contains 15 residues. Patients with ophthalmopathy all had a Clinical Activity Score of at least 3, a NOSPECS grade of at least 4 and duration under 3 months. The sample originates from a study of T cells in Graves' hyperthyroidism and ophthalmopathy. Study outcomes and limitations: Most thyroid-expanded clonotypes above 0.001 were also found in blood.

Sequencing was carried out using blood. The chain uses TRBV20-1 and TRBJ2-1, with 15 positions matching TRBD2. The clonotype originates from a man between 18 and 35 years old with Graves' ophthalmopathy. The CDR3 DNA reads as TGCAGTGCCCATGGACTAGCGGGGGGGTACAATGAGCAGTTCTTC. It translates to CSAHGLAGGYNEQFF.